Given below is one T cell receptor (beta chain) in context. Its antigen is as yet unknown. The data were taken from a study of persistence of HIV-infected CD4 T cells. This was the immunoSEQ version 4 assay in survey mode. The table came from immunoSEQ multiplex PCR; TCRdb's copy has only in-frame clones and leaves some out. The sample carries approximately 45,000 clones, 80% to 90% recorded once. Cells were stimulated nonspecifically with anti-CD3/anti-CD28 magnetic beads. Sorting of responding CD4+ T cells relied on upregulated CD40 ligand together with CD69. The CDR3 has 13 amino acids. V was clipped by 1 base and J by 6 bases, with 8 bases between them. Per germline, CDR1 LNHDA and CDR2 SQIVND (reference sequence). Overall study findings and caveats: Degenerate expanded CDR3beta sequences were enriched among CMV- and Gag-responding cells.

This material consisted of CD4+ T cells sorted from PBMCs after roughly 18-hour stimulation, taken from a patient who received antiretroviral therapy. The TCR sequence derives from an adult woman with HIV who was CMV-seropositive. The chain joins TRBV19 to TRBJ2-3; D unresolved. CDR3 nucleotides: TGTGCCAGTAGTATAGGGGCCGGGGATACGCAGTATTTT. Its translation is CASSIGAGDTQYF.